This is a list of T cell receptor beta chains from one sample in a study of neurological immune-mediated disorders. TCRdb fed the 5' RACE reads into MiXCR, producing one record per CDR3 protein. The sample has some 15,000 distinct CDR3 sequences, approximately 7.6% seen once. The source material was CD8+ T cells from blood. Every receptor here comes from a woman aged 40-49 years in good health. Each CDR3 is given with its conserved first and last residue. The size of a clone is reported for some rows only, either as once, few or many, or as a class for expanded clones.

j_gene,v_gene,abundance,CDR3aa
TRBJ2-2,TRBV5-6,many,CASRGQGAVGELFF
TRBJ2-3,TRBV5-1,many,CASSLVTSGSRNTDTQYF
TRBJ2-4,TRBV7-8,many,CASSSQQDIQYF
TRBJ2-2,TRBV6-1,many,CASTLGAGELFF
TRBJ1-2,TRBV2,many,CASNGARGYTF
TRBJ2-7,TRBV5-5,many,CASSNRVHEQYF
TRBJ2-7,TRBV5-1,many,CASSLDREVYEQYF
TRBJ1-4,TRBV5-1,many,CASSLDGNNEKLFF
TRBJ2-1,TRBV4-1,many,CASSQREGDNEQFF
TRBJ2-1,TRBV7-8,many,CASSLVGGHNEQFF
TRBJ1-4,TRBV20-1,many,CSARDRQTNEKLFF
TRBJ1-6,TRBV28,-,CASSLWGEGTSPLHF
TRBJ2-7,TRBV28,many,CASSFLRSSYEQYF
TRBJ1-6,TRBV9,many,CASSVGGSSYNSPLHF
TRBJ2-1,TRBV5-1,many,CASSSRDGQYNEQFF
TRBJ2-1,TRBV20-1,many,CSALTGAGTPISSVNEQFF
TRBJ2-4,TRBV12-3/TRBV12-4,many,CATGEGGKNIQYF
TRBJ2-7,TRBV5-5,many,CASSWDRGPYEQYF
TRBJ1-2,TRBV12-3/TRBV12-4,many,CATRPRGPHYGYTF
TRBJ1-4,TRBV4-1,many,CASQSRWGTNEKLFF
TRBJ2-1,TRBV3-1,many,CASSPPGTLGPSYNEQFF
TRBJ2-5,TRBV6-2/TRBV6-3,medium-sized,CASSSPSGKTQYF
TRBJ2-5,TRBV6-2/TRBV6-3,many,CASSLASSYQETQYF
TRBJ1-4,TRBV28,medium-sized,CASSIPSRAGDEKLFF
TRBJ2-1,TRBV5-5,many,CASSLNMLAGGNNEQFF
TRBJ2-1,TRBV27,many,CASSRLADLYNEQFF
TRBJ2-3,TRBV12-3/TRBV12-4,many,CASSLRRGVTDTQYF
TRBJ1-6,TRBV7-8,many,CASSLTQGLNSPLHF
TRBJ2-4,TRBV7-9,many,CASSGPMKQGAWNIQYF
TRBJ2-3,TRBV20-1,many,CSARGSDTQYF
TRBJ2-6,TRBV5-1,many,CASSLEGEGFGANVLTF
TRBJ2-3,TRBV5-1,many,CASSSRGADTQYF
TRBJ2-7,TRBV27,once,CASSGTVTYEQYF
TRBJ2-1,TRBV4-1,many,CASSHRGQNEQFF
TRBJ2-7,TRBV20-1,many,CSARAPGQVYEQYF
TRBJ2-2,TRBV29-1,many,CSVMGERTGELFF
TRBJ1-6,TRBV10-2,many,CASSGPVMFNSPLHF
TRBJ2-1,TRBV7-8,many,CASSWELATYNEQFF
TRBJ2-7,TRBV28,many,CASSFPRTQAPEQYF
TRBJ2-5,TRBV6-6,many,CASSYTEPKETQYF
TRBJ1-3,TRBV9,many,CASSVQGASEVGNTIYF
TRBJ2-7,TRBV20-1,-,CSAMVRESSYEQYF
TRBJ2-5,TRBV12-5,many,CASGTQQETQYF
TRBJ2-1,TRBV3-1,medium-sized,CASSPKSPLRAGTYNEQFF
TRBJ2-1,TRBV29-1,many,CSVDGTGKVVGEQFF
TRBJ2-7,TRBV4-1,few,CASSQDRGSYEQYF
TRBJ1-2,TRBV10-3,many,CAITNPDRGLPVHGYTF
TRBJ2-7,TRBV12-3/TRBV12-4,-,CASSSRGRGYEQYF
TRBJ1-2,TRBV20-1,many,CSARDPGPLGYTF
TRBJ2-7,TRBV18,-,CAILPGTGGYEQYF
TRBJ2-1,TRBV12-3/TRBV12-4,many,CASSLGGGPNEQFF
TRBJ2-1,TRBV21-1,many,CASSKAGLAGGRDEQFF